Listed below are T cell receptor beta chains from one sample, sequenced in a study of T cells in Graves' hyperthyroidism and ophthalmopathy. One entry per CDR3 protein, called by TCRdb with MiXCR from the multiplex PCR reads. This table has some 560,000 distinct CDR3 sequences, 11% to 15% appearing once. The source material was blood. The receptor set was obtained from a woman aged 40 to 50 with Graves' hyperthyroidism. Each CDR3 is given with its conserved first and last residue. Fields, in order: V gene, J gene, clone size, D gene, CDR3 DNA, CDR3 protein. The D gene is left open where the match is weak. Clone size appears in some rows only: once, few, many, or a class for an expanded clone.

>TRBV29-1|TRBJ2-7|many|TRBD2
TGCAGCGTTGTGGGACTAGCGGGAGCCCACTCCTACGAGCAGTACTTC
CSVVGLAGAHSYEQYF
>TRBV18|TRBJ2-1|few|.
TGTGCCAGCTCACCACCGTATACTAGAAATGAGCAGTTCTTC
CASSPPYTRNEQFF
>TRBV7-3|TRBJ1-5|many|.
TGTGCCAGCAGCCCCCTAATTCCGGGGGTGGGGTATAGCAATCAGCCCCAGCATTTT
CASSPLIPGVGYSNQPQHF
>TRBV2|TRBJ2-5|many|.
TGTGCCAGCAGTGAATTGGGCGCAGAGACCCAGTACTTC
CASSELGAETQYF
>TRBV10-3|TRBJ1-2|few|TRBD1
TGTGCCATCAACAGGGAGGGGGCTAGTGGCTACACCTTC
CAINREGASGYTF
>TRBV27|TRBJ2-7|many|.
TGTGCCAGCAGCCTTAATGGGGGCCCTTACGAGCAGTACTTC
CASSLNGGPYEQYF
>TRBV6-4|TRBJ1-3|.|.
TGTGCCAGCAGTTACTCGGGAGGCCGTGGGAACACCATATATTTT
CASSYSGGRGNTIYF
>TRBV28|TRBJ1-5|few|.
TGTGCCAGCAGTTCCCCGGACGGGAGTCCCAATCAGCCCCAGCATTTT
CASSSPDGSPNQPQHF
>TRBV28|TRBJ2-4|many|TRBD1
TGTGCCAGCAGCCGCTATGGGACAGGGAGTAGGACCAAAAACATTCAGTACTTC
CASSRYGTGSRTKNIQYF
>TRBV11-2|TRBJ2-5|.|TRBD1
TGTGCCAGCAGCTGGGGACAGGGGAGGGAGAGCGTTGGGATTCGGGAGACCCAGTACTTC
CASSWGQGRESVGIRETQYF
>TRBV20-1|TRBJ1-2|many|TRBD1
TGCAGTGCTCTCCGGACAGGGACTAACTATGGCTACACCTTC
CSALRTGTNYGYTF
>TRBV30|TRBJ2-3|many|.
TGTGCCTCAAGGGGGGTGGGGGGCACAGATACGCAGTATTTT
CASRGVGGTDTQYF
>TRBV5-4|TRBJ2-7|few|.
TGTGCCAGCAGCTTGGATGGTGATTCCTACGAGCAGTACTTC
CASSLDGDSYEQYF
>TRBV11-3|TRBJ2-1|many|.
TGTGCCAGCAGCTCGGGACCCGCCCGTGAGCAGTTCTTC
CASSSGPAREQFF
>TRBV3-1|TRBJ2-7|many|TRBD2
TGTGCCAGCAGCCAAGGAACTAGCGGGATCGACGAGCAGTACTTC
CASSQGTSGIDEQYF
>TRBV6-1|TRBJ2-7|.|TRBD1
TGTGCCAGCACTTTCAGGGGGGAGCAGTACTTC
CASTFRGEQYF
>TRBV5-8|TRBJ2-1|many|.
TGTGCCAGCAGCCTGAGGGGAGTCAAATACAATGAGCAGTTCTTC
CASSLRGVKYNEQFF
>TRBV4-1|TRBJ2-3|few|.
TGCGCCAGCAGCCAGCAGGGCACAGATACGCAGTATTTT
CASSQQGTDTQYF
>TRBV5-1|TRBJ1-5|few|.
TGCGCCAGCAGTCCGGGATCCCATAGCAATCAGCCCCAGCATTTT
CASSPGSHSNQPQHF
>TRBV2|TRBJ2-3|many|TRBD2
TGTGCCAGCAGGGGGGGACTAGCGGTGGCAGATACGCAGTATTTT
CASRGGLAVADTQYF
>TRBV4-1|TRBJ2-7|many|TRBD1
TGCGCCAGCAGCCCACAGGGGATCTACGAGCAGTACTTC
CASSPQGIYEQYF
>TRBV20-1|TRBJ2-1|.|.
TGCAGTGCTAAGTTGGGGAGGGGGCAGGGAGCCTACAATGAGCAGTTCTTC
CSAKLGRGQGAYNEQFF
>TRBV5-1|TRBJ2-1|many|TRBD2
TGTGCCAGCAGTTCTAGCGGGAGCTCCTACAATGAGCAGTTCTTC
CASSSSGSSYNEQFF
>TRBV9|TRBJ1-2|.|.
TGTGCCAGCAGCGTAGGAGGACGCTTATATGGCTACACCTTC
CASSVGGRLYGYTF